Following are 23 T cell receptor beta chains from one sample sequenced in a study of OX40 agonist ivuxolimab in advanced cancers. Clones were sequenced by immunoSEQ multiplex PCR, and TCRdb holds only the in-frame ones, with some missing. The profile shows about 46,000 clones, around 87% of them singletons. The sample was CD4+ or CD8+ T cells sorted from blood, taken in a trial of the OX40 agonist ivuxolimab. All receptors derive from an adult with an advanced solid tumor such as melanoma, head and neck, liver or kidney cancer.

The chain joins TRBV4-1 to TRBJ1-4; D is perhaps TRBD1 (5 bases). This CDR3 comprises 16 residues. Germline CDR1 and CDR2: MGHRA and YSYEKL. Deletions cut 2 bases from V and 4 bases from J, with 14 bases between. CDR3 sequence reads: CASSQSPNRYNEKLFF. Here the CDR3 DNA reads TGCGCCAGCAGCCAAAGTCCCAACAGGTATAATGAAAAACTGTTTTTT.

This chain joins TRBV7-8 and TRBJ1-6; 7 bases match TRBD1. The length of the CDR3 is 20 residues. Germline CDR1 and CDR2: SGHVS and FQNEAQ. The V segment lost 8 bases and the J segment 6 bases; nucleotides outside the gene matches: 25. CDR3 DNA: TGTGCCAGCGCATTCCGACCCCTCAACTTACAGGGACAGACTAATTCACCCCTCCACTTT. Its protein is CASAFRPLNLQGQTNSPLHF.

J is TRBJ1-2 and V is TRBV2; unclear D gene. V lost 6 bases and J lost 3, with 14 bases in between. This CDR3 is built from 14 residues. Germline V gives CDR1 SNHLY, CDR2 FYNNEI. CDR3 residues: CASRGGPGHYGYTF. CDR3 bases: TGTGCCAGCAGGGGAGGACCCGGGCACTATGGCTACACCTTC.

This CDR3 is CASRPNQVRVSREQYF. The CDR3 DNA reads as TGTGCCAGCAGACCAAACCAGGTCAGGGTTTCCCGCGAGCAGTACTTC. This chain connects TRBV28 to TRBJ2-7, with a tentative D call TRBD1 (5 bases). V lost 6 bases, J lost 6 bases, and 24 bases lay in between. This CDR3 has 16 amino acids. In germline, CDR1 is MDHEN, CDR2 SYDVKM.

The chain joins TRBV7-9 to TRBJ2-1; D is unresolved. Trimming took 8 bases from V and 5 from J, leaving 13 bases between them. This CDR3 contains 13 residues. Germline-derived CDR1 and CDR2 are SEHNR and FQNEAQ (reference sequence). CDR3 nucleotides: TGTGCCAGCGCCAAATCGGTCGACAATGAGCAGTTCTTC. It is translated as CASAKSVDNEQFF. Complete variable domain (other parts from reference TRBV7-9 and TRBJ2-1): DTGVSQNPRHKITKRGQNVTFRCDPISEHNRLYWYRQTLGQGPEFLTYFQNEAQLEKSRLLSDRFSAERPKGSFSTLEIQRTEQGDSAMYLCASAKSVDNEQFFGPGTRLTVL.

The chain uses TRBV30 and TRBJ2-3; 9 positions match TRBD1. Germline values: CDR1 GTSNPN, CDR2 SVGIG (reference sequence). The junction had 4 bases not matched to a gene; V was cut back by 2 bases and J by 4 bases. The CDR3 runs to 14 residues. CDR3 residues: CAWSQRTGADTQYF. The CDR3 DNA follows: TGTGCCTGGAGTCAACGGACAGGGGCAGATACGCAGTATTTT.

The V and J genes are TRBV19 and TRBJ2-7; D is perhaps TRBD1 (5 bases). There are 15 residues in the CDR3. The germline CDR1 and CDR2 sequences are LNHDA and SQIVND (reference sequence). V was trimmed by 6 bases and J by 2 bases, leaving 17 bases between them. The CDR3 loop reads CASRQNQGLTYEQYF. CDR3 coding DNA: TGTGCCAGTAGGCAAAACCAGGGCTTAACCTACGAGCAGTACTTC.

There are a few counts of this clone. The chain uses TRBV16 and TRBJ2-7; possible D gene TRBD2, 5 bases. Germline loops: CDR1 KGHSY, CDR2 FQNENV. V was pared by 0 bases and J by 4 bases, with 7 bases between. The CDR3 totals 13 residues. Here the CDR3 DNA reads TGTGCCAGCAGCCAATCCACTAGTTACGAGCAGTACTTC. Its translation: CASSQSTSYEQYF.

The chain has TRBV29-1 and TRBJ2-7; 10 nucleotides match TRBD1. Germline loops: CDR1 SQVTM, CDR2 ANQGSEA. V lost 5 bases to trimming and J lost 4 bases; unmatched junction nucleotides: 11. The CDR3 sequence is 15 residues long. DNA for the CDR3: TGCAGCGTTTTCTTCTCGGGACAGGGGAGGTACGAGCAGTACTTC. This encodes CSVFFSGQGRYEQYF.

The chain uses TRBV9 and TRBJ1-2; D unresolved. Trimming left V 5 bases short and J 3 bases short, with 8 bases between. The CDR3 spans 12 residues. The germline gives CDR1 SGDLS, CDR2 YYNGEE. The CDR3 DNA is TGTGCCAGCAGTCCCAGCGACTATGGCTACACCTTC. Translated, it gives CASSPSDYGYTF.

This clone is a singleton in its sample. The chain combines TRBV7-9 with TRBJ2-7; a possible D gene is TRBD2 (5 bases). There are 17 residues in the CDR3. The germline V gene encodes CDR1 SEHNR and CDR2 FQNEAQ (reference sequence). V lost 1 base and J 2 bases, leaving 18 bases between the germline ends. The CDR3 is CASSLDQPGKITYEQYF. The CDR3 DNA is TGTGCCAGCAGCTTAGACCAACCGGGAAAAATCACCTACGAGCAGTACTTC.

The CDR3 bases are TGTGCCAGCACCCCCCCCCAGGCCAACGTCCTGACTTTC. Its translation: CASTPPQANVLTF. The V gene is TRBV7-2, the J gene TRBJ2-6; no reliable D call. The germline gives CDR1 SGHTA, CDR2 FQGNSA. The ends were cut back, 7 bases at V and 6 bases at J, with 10 bases in the middle. There are 13 residues in the CDR3.

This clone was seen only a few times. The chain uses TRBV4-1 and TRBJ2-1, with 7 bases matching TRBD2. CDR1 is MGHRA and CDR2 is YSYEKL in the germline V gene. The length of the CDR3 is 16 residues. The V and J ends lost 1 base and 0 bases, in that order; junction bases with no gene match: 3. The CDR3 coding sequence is TGCGCCAGCAGCCAAGTCGGGGGGAGCTCCTACAATGAGCAGTTCTTC. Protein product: CASSQVGGSSYNEQFF.

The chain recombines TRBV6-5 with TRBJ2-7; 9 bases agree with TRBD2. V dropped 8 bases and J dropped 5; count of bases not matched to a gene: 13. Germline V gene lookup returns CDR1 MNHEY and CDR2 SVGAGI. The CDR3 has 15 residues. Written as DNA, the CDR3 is TGTGCCAGCGAACCGTTCGCGGGGGGGTATGACGAGCAGTACTTC. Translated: CASEPFAGGYDEQYF.

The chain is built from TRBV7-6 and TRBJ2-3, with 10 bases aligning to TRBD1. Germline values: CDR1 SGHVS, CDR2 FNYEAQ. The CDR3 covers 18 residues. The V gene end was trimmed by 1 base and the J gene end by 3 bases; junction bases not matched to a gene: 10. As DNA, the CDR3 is TGTGCCAGCAGCTTAGAAGCTTTTGGGACAGGGGTGACAGATACGCAGTATTTT. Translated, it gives CASSLEAFGTGVTDTQYF.

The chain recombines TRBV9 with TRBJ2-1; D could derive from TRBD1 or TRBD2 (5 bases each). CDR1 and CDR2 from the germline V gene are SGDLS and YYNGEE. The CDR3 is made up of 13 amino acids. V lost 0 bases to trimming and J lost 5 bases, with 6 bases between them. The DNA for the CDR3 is TGTGCCAGCAGCGTAGGAGGGGACAATGAGCAGTTCTTC. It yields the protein CASSVGGDNEQFF.

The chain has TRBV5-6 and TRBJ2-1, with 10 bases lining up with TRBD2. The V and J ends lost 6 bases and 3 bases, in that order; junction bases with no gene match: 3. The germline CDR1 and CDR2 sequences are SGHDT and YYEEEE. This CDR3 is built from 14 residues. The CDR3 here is CASILAGGYNEQFF. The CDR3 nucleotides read TGTGCCAGCATATTAGCGGGGGGCTACAATGAGCAGTTCTTC.

CDR3 nucleotides: TGTGCCAGCGGACAGGGGGCATCCTTTGATTATGGCTACACCTTC. As protein: CASGQGASFDYGYTF. V gene TRBV5-8 combines with J gene TRBJ1-2; 11 bases fit TRBD1. The CDR3 is made up of 15 amino acids. V was pared by 7 bases and J by 5 bases, with 10 bases of the junction left unmatched. Germline CDR1 and CDR2: SGHTS and YDEGEE.

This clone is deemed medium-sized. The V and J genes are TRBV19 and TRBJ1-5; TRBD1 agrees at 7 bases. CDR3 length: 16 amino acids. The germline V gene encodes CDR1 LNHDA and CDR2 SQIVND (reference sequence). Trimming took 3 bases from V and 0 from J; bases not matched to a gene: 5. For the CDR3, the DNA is TGTGCCAGTAGTATCCCAGGGGGATATAGCAATCAGCCCCAGCATTTT. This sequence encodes CASSIPGGYSNQPQHF.

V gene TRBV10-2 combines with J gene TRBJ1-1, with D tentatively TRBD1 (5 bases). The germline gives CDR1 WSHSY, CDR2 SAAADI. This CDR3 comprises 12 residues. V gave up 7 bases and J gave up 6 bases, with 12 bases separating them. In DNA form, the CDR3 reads TGCGCCAGCAACCCCGGGGGACCTGAAGCTTTCTTT. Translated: CASNPGGPEAFF.

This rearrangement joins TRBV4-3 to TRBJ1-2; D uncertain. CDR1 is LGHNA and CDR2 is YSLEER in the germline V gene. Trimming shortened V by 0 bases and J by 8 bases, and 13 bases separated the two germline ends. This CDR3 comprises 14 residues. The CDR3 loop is CASSQDRGGNGYTF. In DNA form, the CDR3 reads TGCGCCAGCAGCCAAGATCGAGGAGGGAACGGCTACACCTTC.

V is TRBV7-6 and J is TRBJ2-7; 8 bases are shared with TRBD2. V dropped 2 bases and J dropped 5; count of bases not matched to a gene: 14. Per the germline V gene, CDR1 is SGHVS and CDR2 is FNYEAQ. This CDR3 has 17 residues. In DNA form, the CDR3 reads TGTGCCAGCAGCTTAAAACTAGCGGTCGAACACGGGAACGAGCAGTACTTC. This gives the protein CASSLKLAVEHGNEQYF. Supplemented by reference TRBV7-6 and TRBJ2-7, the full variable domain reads GAGVSQSPRYKVTKRGQDVALRCDPISGHVSLYWYRQALGQGPEFLTYFNYEAQQDKSGLPNDRFSAERPEGSISTLTIQRTEQRDSAMYRCASSLKLAVEHGNEQYFGPGTRLTVT.

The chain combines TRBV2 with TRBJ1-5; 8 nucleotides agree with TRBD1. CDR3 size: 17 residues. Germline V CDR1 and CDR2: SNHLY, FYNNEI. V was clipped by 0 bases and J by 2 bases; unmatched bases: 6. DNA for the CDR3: TGTGCCAGCAGTGAAGCGGACAGGGCTGGAGGCAATCAGCCCCAGCATTTT. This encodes CASSEADRAGGNQPQHF.